These 14 T cell receptor beta chains originate from one sample sequenced in a study of blood T cell repertoires in COVID-19. Assay used: immunoSEQ multiplex PCR; TCRdb lists only in-frame clones, some missing. The table includes just over 150,000 clones, approximately 79% detected once. The specimen sequenced was peripheral blood. These TCRs come from a woman aged 40 to 49 with COVID-19, enrolled during active disease.

V usage is TRBV27 and J usage is TRBJ1-6, with a tentative D call TRBD1 (6 bases). The CDR3 extends over 14 amino acids. Trimming took 6 bases from V and 7 from J, leaving 13 bases between them. CDR1 and CDR2 from the germline V gene are MNHEY and SMNVEV (reference sequence). The CDR3 spells CASRLGQTNSPLHF. In nucleotides, the CDR3 is TGTGCCAGCAGACTTGGACAGACCAATTCACCCCTCCACTTT.

The chain couples TRBV7-8 to TRBJ1-5, with D unclear. The V gene's germline CDR1 is SGHVS and CDR2 FQNEAQ. This CDR3 spans 12 amino acids. The V end was cut by 0 bases, the J end by 6 bases, with 3 bases between. CDR3 bases: TGTGCCAGCAGCTTAGCCATTCAGCCCCAGCATTTT. It codes for CASSLAIQPQHF.

The chain uses TRBV5-1 and TRBJ2-1; TRBD1 agrees at 8 bases. V lost 4 bases, J lost 3 bases, and 12 bases stayed unmatched. Germline V gene sequence: CDR1 SGHRS, CDR2 YFSETQ. This CDR3 is 17 amino acids long. CDR3 loop: CASSPFGTGIGYNEQFF. The CDR3, as DNA: TGCGCCAGCAGCCCTTTCGGGACAGGCATCGGCTACAATGAGCAGTTCTTC.

The count of this clone is one. The chain uses TRBV5-6 and TRBJ2-2, with D possibly being TRBD2 (6 bases). The germline gives CDR1 SGHDT, CDR2 YYEEEE. The CDR3 loop spans 14 amino acids. V gave up 4 bases and J gave up 4 bases, with 11 bases separating them. The CDR3 reads CASSRDSSTGELFF. CDR3 in DNA: TGTGCCAGCAGCCGGGACTCCTCCACCGGGGAGCTGTTTTTT.

The J gene is TRBJ1-5, the V gene TRBV11-3; possible D gene TRBD1, 6 bases. V lost 1 base, J lost 0 bases, and 16 bases lay in between. CDR3 length: 18 amino acids. CDR1 and CDR2 (germline): SGHNT, YENEEA. This CDR3 is CASSLAEKGGNSNQPQHF. The CDR3 region has the DNA TGTGCCAGCAGCTTAGCAGAGAAGGGGGGGAATAGCAATCAGCCCCAGCATTTT.

The V and J genes are TRBV30 and TRBJ2-7; TRBD1 is a possible D gene (5 bases). CDR3 length equals 13 residues. V was trimmed by 4 bases and J by 0 bases, leaving 10 bases between them. Germline lookup yields CDR1 GTSNPN and CDR2 SVGIG (reference sequence). CDR3 residues: CAWTGPSSYEQYF. In DNA, the CDR3 is TGTGCCTGGACAGGGCCTAGCTCCTACGAGCAGTACTTC.

The chain has TRBV14 and TRBJ1-2, with 9 bases matching TRBD1. Germline CDR1 reads SGHDN; CDR2 reads FVKESK. V gave up 0 bases and J gave up 3 bases; unmatched junction bases: 2. This CDR3 region has 15 residues. The CDR3 DNA sequence: TGTGCCAGCAGCCAAGAACAGGGGGCGTACTATGGCTACACCTTC. This translates into CASSQEQGAYYGYTF.

The chain recombines TRBV5-1 with TRBJ1-6, with unresolved D. This CDR3 has 14 residues. Per germline, CDR1 SGHRS and CDR2 YFSETQ. The V gene lost 0 bases and the J gene lost 5 bases, with 6 bases spanning the gap. The CDR3 coding sequence is TGCGCCAGCAGCTTGGGGCAGAATAATTCACCCCTCCACTTT. It yields the protein CASSLGQNNSPLHF.

This clone was detected once. The chain has TRBV28 and TRBJ1-6; D is perhaps TRBD1 (5 bases). V lost 1 base, J lost 1 base, and 20 bases lay in between. This CDR3 contains 20 residues. Germline assignment: CDR1 MDHEN and CDR2 SYDVKM. The chain's CDR3 is CASSLYGGTFAESYNSPLHF. CDR3 sequence (DNA): TGTGCCAGCAGTTTATACGGGGGTACCTTTGCGGAATCCTATAATTCACCCCTCCACTTT.

The rearrangement joins TRBV28 to TRBJ2-1; 7 bases agree with TRBD1. Germline CDR1 and CDR2: MDHEN and SYDVKM. V shed 5 bases, J shed 4 bases, and the junction held 11 bases outside the gene matches. The CDR3 extends over 16 amino acids. The CDR3 nucleotides are TGTGCCAGCAGTCTGTACCGGGACAGCAAGTACAATGAGCAGTTCTTC. Protein product: CASSLYRDSKYNEQFF. Supplemented by reference TRBV28 and TRBJ2-1, the full variable domain reads DVKVTQSSRYLVKRTGEKVFLECVQDMDHENMFWYRQDPGLGLRLIYFSYDVKMKEKGDIPEGYSVSREKKERFSLILESASTNQTSMYLCASSLYRDSKYNEQFFGPGTRLTVL.

This chain joins TRBV28 and TRBJ2-7; tentative D call: TRBD1 (6 bases). The V end lost 8 bases, the J end lost 0 bases, and 11 bases lay between the germline ends. The length of the CDR3 is 13 residues. Germline-derived CDR1 and CDR2 are MDHEN and SYDVKM. The CDR3 DNA follows: TGTGCCAGCGACAGGTCAAGCTCCTACGAGCAGTACTTC. This encodes CASDRSSSYEQYF.

V usage is TRBV3-1 (or the pseudogene TRBV3-2) and J usage is TRBJ2-1, with TRBD2 matching 14 bases. J lost 7 bases, V lost 3 bases, and 5 bases had no gene match. The length of the CDR3 is 16 residues. The germline V gene has CDR1 LGHDT and CDR2 YNNKEL (reference sequence). The CDR3 DNA reads TGTGCCAGCAGCCAGATGGGACTAGCGGGGGTTAATGAGCAGTTCTTC. Translation: CASSQMGLAGVNEQFF.

This clone was picked up a small number of times. The chain has TRBV5-1 and TRBJ1-6; tentative D call: TRBD1 (5 bases). The CDR3 is made up of 15 amino acids. Germline-derived CDR1 and CDR2 are SGHRS and YFSETQ. V lost 4 bases, J lost 4 bases, and 12 bases lay in between. CDR3 sequence: CASSVRGGYNSPLHF. CDR3 nucleotides: TGCGCCAGCAGCGTGCGGGGGGGATATAATTCACCCCTCCACTTT.

The chain uses TRBV29-1 and TRBJ1-1; a weak D match, TRBD1 (6 bases). Germline assignment: CDR1 SQVTM and CDR2 ANQGSEA. The ends were cut back, 3 bases at V and 1 base at J, with 9 bases in the middle. CDR3 length equals 13 residues. CDR3 sequence reads: CSVDLGANTEAFF. As DNA, the CDR3 is TGCAGCGTTGACCTGGGGGCGAACACTGAAGCTTTCTTT.